This note documents a single T cell receptor (beta chain) sequence. Its antigen is unknown. Within one base of it there is no much larger clone, and no base qualities were kept. The data belong to a study of T cell responses to AZD1222 COVID-19 vaccine (dated by TCRdb to about 2021). About the investigation overall: A total of just over 230 trial participants underwent TCR sequencing, of whom 200 to 220 had received two doses of AZD1222 and roughly 26 had received two doses of the MenACWY control vaccine. Trial participants were enrolled by age into 18-55, 56-69 and 70-plus year subgroups, with approximately 160, 26 and 62 TCR-sequenced participants respectively.

The CDR3 regions of human TCRbeta chains were analyzed by immunosequencing. The published analysis was carried out like this. Repertoire TCRs were checked for matches against a reference library of SARS-CoV-2-specific TCRs that had been generated using the MIRA antigen-specificity platform. Breadth meant the fraction of unique TCRs that were SARS-CoV-2-associated, whereas depth meant the fraction of total T cells that were SARS-CoV-2-associated. Using the MIRA data, every spike-specific TCR was mapped to the spike region that the TCR reacted to and assigned to either a CD4 or a CD8 class. Log10-transformed breadth and depth values were compared by one-way ANOVA with Sidak's multiple comparisons tests. TCRdb obtained this table from immuneACCESS and retained in-frame rearrangements with V and J assigned. These tables miss some clones; where compared with another copy, unresolved V genes account for less than half of the shortfall, and the remainder is unexplained. V and J calls plus clone size are reproduced from that table; the DNA served to infer D and trimming. The sample table contains 160,000 or so clones; only one count was recorded for just over 90% of them. About 1.1% of the sample goes to the ten largest clones.

Taken with the paper, the label for time point translates to: about 28 days (+/-7) after the second vaccine dose. AZD1222 recipients with second doses at about 4 weeks or about 12 weeks were pooled, because spike-specific TCR depth and breadth did not differ between schedules. Vaccinee samples were obtained from the UK trials COV001 and COV002, which included a single-blind randomized controlled phase 2/3 trial of AZD1222 (ChAdOx1 nCoV-19) in healthy adults. For TCRbeta chain sequencing, PBMC samples from trial participants were taken at day 0 and at day 28 after the second dose. Taken from cysteine to phenylalanine, the CDR3 has 16 residues. Only the CDR3 region is kept as DNA, spanning 48 bases read in frame from base 1. CDR1 and CDR2, per the germline V gene, are SGHRS and YFSETQ. Trimming leaves V shorter by 4 bases and J shorter by 0 bases, with the junction holding 7 bases beyond the gene matches.

The investigation overall reported the following: Because no day 14 peak-response samples were available, repertoires were characterized only after the peak T cell response. Conclusions about previously exposed vaccinees were limited because only six or seven AZD1222 recipients were SARS-CoV-2 seropositive at baseline. Nearly half of unique spike-specific TCRs reportedly recognized epitopes outside regions mutated in the B.1.351 and B.1.1.7 variants. After two AZD1222 doses, spike-specific TCR breadth and depth were significantly higher than at day 0 and than in MenACWY recipients. CD4 TCRs associated with the vaccine covered the entire spike protein, and the dominant responses were in regions 160-218 and 743-854. Participants were mostly white British, with more females than males. The authors suggested clonal diversity may have been underestimated. In the small 56-69-year group, the increase in depth fell short of significance, most likely because of low power.

The rearrangement combines TRBV5-1 with TRBJ1-5; TRBD1 matches 7 bases in the middle. The sample was peripheral blood, taken 28 days after the second AZD1222 dose. The clonotype comes from an adult who received the AZD1222 COVID-19 vaccine. The DNA reads TGCGCCAGCAGCAACGGTCCAGGGGGTAGCAATCAGCCCCAGCATTTT. Its product reads: CASSNGPGGSNQPQHF. With the portions outside the CDR3 filled from the reference TRBV5-1 and TRBJ1-5 genes, the complete variable region becomes KAGVTQTPRYLIKTRGQQVTLSCSPISGHRSVSWYQQTPGQGLQFLFEYFSETQRNKGNFPGRFSGRQFSNSRSEMNVSTLELGDSALYLCASSNGPGGSNQPQHFGDGTRLSIL.